The text below deals with one TCR beta chain. This record comes from a study of cytomegalovirus exposure and HLA in healthy donors. This PCR relied on a set of 60 Vbeta primers and 13 Jbeta primers. This table comes from immunoSEQ multiplex PCR, and its TCRdb copy is limited to in-frame clones, with some not included. There are some 120,000 clones in the sample; 75% to 90% occur only once, and about 2.6% lies in the top ten. The sequence was obtained from a man aged 25-45 years in good health and CMV-seronegative. Sequenced input: PBMCs.

The DNA of the CDR3 is TGTGCCTGGCGAACAGGGGGCGCGTACACTGAAGCTTTCTTT. Its translation is CAWRTGGAYTEAFF. The chain combines TRBV30 with TRBJ1-1; 9 nucleotides align to TRBD1. The CDR3 is made up of 14 amino acids. J lost 3 bases, V lost 5 bases, and 7 bases had no gene match. Germline loops: CDR1 GTSNPN, CDR2 SVGIG (reference sequence).